This entry describes one TCR beta chain. Germline-derived CDR1 and CDR2 are SGHDT and YYEEEE. Trimming removed 0 bases from V and 4 bases from J; junction bases left unmatched: 1. The CDR3 totals 15 residues. The data stem from a study of T cell responses to AZD1222 COVID-19 vaccine. Using immunoSEQ multiplex PCR, the repertoire was profiled, and TCRdb retains in-frame clones only, with some absent. The sample records under 150,000 clones, 90% to 95% being singletons. The receptor was derived from an adult who received the AZD1222 COVID-19 vaccine. The input for sequencing was peripheral blood, taken 28 days after the second AZD1222 dose. V is TRBV5-6 and J is TRBJ2-5, with 12 nucleotides matching TRBD2. CDR3 nucleotide sequence: TGTGCCAGCAGCTTGGGACTAGCGGGAGTAGAGACCCAGTACTTC. Amino acids: CASSLGLAGVETQYF.